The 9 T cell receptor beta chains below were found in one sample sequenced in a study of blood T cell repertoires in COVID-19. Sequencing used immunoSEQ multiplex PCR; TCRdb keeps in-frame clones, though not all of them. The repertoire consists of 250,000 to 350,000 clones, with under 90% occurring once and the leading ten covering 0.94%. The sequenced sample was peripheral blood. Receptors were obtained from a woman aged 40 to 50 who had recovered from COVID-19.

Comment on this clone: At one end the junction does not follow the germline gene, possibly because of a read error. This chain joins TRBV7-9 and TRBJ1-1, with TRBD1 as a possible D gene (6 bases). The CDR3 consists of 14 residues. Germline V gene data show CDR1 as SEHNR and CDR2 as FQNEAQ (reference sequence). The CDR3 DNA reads TGTGCCAGCAGCCTAGCAGGGGCCCTAACCGGAGCTTTCTTT. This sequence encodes CASSLAGALTGAFF.

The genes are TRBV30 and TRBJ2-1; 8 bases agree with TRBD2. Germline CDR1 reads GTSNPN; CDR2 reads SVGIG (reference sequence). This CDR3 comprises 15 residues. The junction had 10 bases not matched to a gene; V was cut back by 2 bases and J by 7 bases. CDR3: CAWSRGGGGWNEQFF. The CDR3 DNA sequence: TGTGCCTGGAGTCGCGGGGGCGGGGGGTGGAATGAGCAGTTCTTC.

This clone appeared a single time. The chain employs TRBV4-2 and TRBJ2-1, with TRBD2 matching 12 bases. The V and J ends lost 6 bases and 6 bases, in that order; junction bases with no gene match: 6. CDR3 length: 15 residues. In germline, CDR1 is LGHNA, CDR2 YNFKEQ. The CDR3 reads CASRQLAGGINEQFF. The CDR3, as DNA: TGTGCCAGCAGACAGCTAGCGGGAGGGATCAATGAGCAGTTCTTC.

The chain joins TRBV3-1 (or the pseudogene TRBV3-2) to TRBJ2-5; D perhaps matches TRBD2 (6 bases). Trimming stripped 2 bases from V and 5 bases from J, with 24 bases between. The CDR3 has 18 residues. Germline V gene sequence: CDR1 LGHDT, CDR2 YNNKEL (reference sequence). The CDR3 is CASSQSLAVPTIWETQYF. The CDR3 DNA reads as TGTGCCAGCAGCCAAAGTTTAGCGGTGCCAACTATATGGGAGACCCAGTACTTC.

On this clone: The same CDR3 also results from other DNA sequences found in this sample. CDR3 in amino acids: CAWSTTGNSNQPQHF. CDR3 nucleotides: TGTGCCTGGAGTACTACAGGGAATAGCAATCAGCCCCAGCATTTT. The rearrangement joins TRBV30 to TRBJ1-5; D may be TRBD1 (6 bases). Germline CDR1 GTSNPN, CDR2 SVGIG (reference sequence). This CDR3 has 15 residues. The V end lost 2 bases, the J end lost 0 bases, and 11 bases lay between the germline ends.

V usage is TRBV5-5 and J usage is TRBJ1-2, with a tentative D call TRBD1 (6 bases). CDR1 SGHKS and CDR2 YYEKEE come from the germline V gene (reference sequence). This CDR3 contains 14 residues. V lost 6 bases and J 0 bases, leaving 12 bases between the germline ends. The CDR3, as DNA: TGTGCCAGCATACAGGGAGAAGCTAACTATGGCTACACCTTC. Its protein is CASIQGEANYGYTF. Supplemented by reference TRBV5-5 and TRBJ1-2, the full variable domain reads DAGVTQSPTHLIKTRGQQVTLRCSPISGHKSVSWYQQVLGQGPQFIFQYYEKEERGRGNFPDRFSARQFPNYSSELNVNALLLGDSALYLCASIQGEANYGYTFGSGTRLTVV.

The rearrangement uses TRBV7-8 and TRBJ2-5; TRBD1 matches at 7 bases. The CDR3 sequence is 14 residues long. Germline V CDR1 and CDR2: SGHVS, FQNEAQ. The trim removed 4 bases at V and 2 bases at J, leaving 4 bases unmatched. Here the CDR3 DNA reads TGTGCCAGCAGCTCTGGACAGGCTCAAGAGACCCAGTACTTC. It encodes CASSSGQAQETQYF.

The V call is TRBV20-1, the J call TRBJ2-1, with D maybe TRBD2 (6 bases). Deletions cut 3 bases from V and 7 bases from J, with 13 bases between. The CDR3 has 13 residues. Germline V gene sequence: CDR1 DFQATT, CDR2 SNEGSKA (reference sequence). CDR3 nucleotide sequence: TGCAGTGCTAGTGTAGGACTATTAAATGAGCAGTTCTTC. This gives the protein CSASVGLLNEQFF.

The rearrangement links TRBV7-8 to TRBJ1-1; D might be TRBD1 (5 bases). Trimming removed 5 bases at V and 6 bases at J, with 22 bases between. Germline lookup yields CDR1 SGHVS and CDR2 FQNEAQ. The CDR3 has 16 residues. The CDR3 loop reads CASSPPYAGQGSEAFF. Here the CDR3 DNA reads TGTGCCAGCAGCCCGCCTTACGCTGGCCAGGGCTCTGAAGCTTTCTTT.